This TCR beta chain originates from a study of cytomegalovirus exposure and HLA in healthy donors. Study summary: From HLA-typed donors, an early data release held 70 million to 95 million unique TCRs.

Study observations and caveats: Some TCR beta chains (about 170 of them) were listed as cytomegalovirus-associated. Later genetic work tied a missense DCLRE1C variant to beta-chain V and J trimming.

Regarding this clone: Its antigen is not known.

Vbeta (60) and Jbeta (13) primers were used in the PCR. Clones were sequenced by immunoSEQ multiplex PCR, and TCRdb holds only the in-frame ones, with some missing. The table records more than 110,000 clones, about 75% of them present only once. The sequenced sample consisted of PBMCs. The TCR comes from a man aged 30 to 39 in good health and CMV-seronegative.

Written as DNA, the CDR3 is TGTGCCAGCAGTTTATCGGGACAGGGGGGCGGTGGCTACACCTTC. This codes for CASSLSGQGGGGYTF. The gene calls are TRBV28 and TRBJ1-2; 11 nucleotides align to TRBD1. CDR3 length equals 15 residues. Germline values: CDR1 MDHEN, CDR2 SYDVKM. Trimming at V came to 1 base and at J to 7 bases, leaving 5 bases not matched to a gene.